The 23 T cell receptor beta chains listed next were all sequenced from one sample in a study of technical replicates of blood from a handful of donors. TCRdb keeps only in-frame clones here, not all; method: immunoSEQ multiplex PCR. The sample lists approximately 82,000 clones, about 91% seen once, with 0.3% to 0.5% in the top ten. Specimen: T cells isolated from PBMCs. The receptors here all came from a human donor in good health. Some clones in this sample may be carry-over from other donors' samples.

The chain couples TRBV30 to TRBJ2-3, with D possibly being TRBD2 (6 bases). The V end was cut by 5 bases, the J end by 2 bases, with 14 bases between. This CDR3 region has 14 residues. CDR1 GTSNPN and CDR2 SVGIG come from the germline V gene (reference sequence). For the CDR3, the DNA is TGTGCCTGGGATACCGGGAGACTCACAGATACGCAGTATTTT. As protein: CAWDTGRLTDTQYF.

The chain carries TRBV4-2 and TRBJ2-7, with D possibly being TRBD2 (6 bases). With 4 bases removed from V and 1 base from J, the gap between germline ends came to 17 bases. Germline CDR1 reads LGHNA; CDR2 reads YNFKEQ. This CDR3 is built from 16 residues. Here the CDR3 reads CASSLWPAGSSYEQYF. In DNA form, the CDR3 reads TGTGCCAGCAGCCTGTGGCCGGCGGGGTCATCCTACGAGCAGTACTTC.

This sequence joins TRBV12-1 and TRBJ1-1; the D call in the table, TRBD1, was not verified against the DNA. TRBV12-1 represents a pseudogene. The CDR3 contains 15 residues. CDR3 in DNA: TGTGCCAGCAGCTTTGATCCAGGGGGGTTCACTGAAGCTTTCTTT. As protein: CASSFDPGGFTEAFF.

The chain has TRBV19 and TRBJ1-1; the match to TRBD1 covers 7 bases. Germline V gene lookup returns CDR1 LNHDA and CDR2 SQIVND (reference sequence). The trim removed 2 bases at V and 0 bases at J, leaving 6 bases unmatched. This CDR3 contains 16 residues. CDR3 DNA: TGTGCCAGTAGTATAACGGCAGGGGGATTGAACACTGAAGCTTTCTTT. Translation gives CASSITAGGLNTEAFF. The full variable domain, rest sourced from reference TRBV19 and TRBJ1-1, is DGGITQSPKYLFRKEGQNVTLSCEQNLNHDAMYWYRQDPGQGLRLIYYSQIVNDFQKGDIAEGYSVSREKKESFPLTVTSAQKNPTAFYLCASSITAGGLNTEAFFGQGTRLTVV.

The chain employs TRBV28 and TRBJ2-7; the match to TRBD2 covers 8 bases. CDR3 length equals 16 residues. The germline CDR1 and CDR2 sequences are MDHEN and SYDVKM. J lost 2 bases, V lost 2 bases, and 8 bases had no gene match. CDR3 region: CASSLPPGLVAYEQYF. The CDR3 DNA reads as TGTGCCAGCAGTTTACCCCCGGGACTAGTGGCCTACGAGCAGTACTTC.

This clone occurred a few times. V gene TRBV10-3 combines with J gene TRBJ1-1; 7 bases are a match to TRBD1. Germline V gene data show CDR1 as ENHRY and CDR2 as SYGVKD. The CDR3 contains 13 residues. Trimming removed 10 bases from V and 0 bases from J; junction bases left unmatched: 5. CDR3 sequence: CASHRGMNTEAFF. Written as DNA, the CDR3 is TGTGCCAGCCACAGGGGAATGAACACTGAAGCTTTCTTT.

The V call is TRBV7-2, the J call TRBJ2-4; 9 bases map to TRBD2. The J segment lost 8 bases and the V segment lost 1 base, leaving 9 bases of the junction unmatched. The CDR3 sequence is 16 residues long. From germline, CDR1 is SGHTA and CDR2 FQGNSA. The CDR3 reads CASSLVVAGVRDIQYF. DNA of the CDR3: TGTGCCAGCAGCTTAGTAGTAGCGGGGGTAAGGGACATTCAGTACTTC.

The rearrangement links TRBV6-5 to TRBJ1-2, with D perhaps TRBD1 (6 bases). The ends were cut back, 6 bases at V and 4 bases at J, with 18 bases in the middle. This CDR3 is built from 15 residues. CDR1 is MNHEY and CDR2 is SVGAGI in the germline V gene. The CDR3 nucleotides are TGTGCCAGCAGAATTCTCCAGGGGCGCGTCTATGGCTACACCTTC. Residues: CASRILQGRVYGYTF.

The count of this clone is one. This chain uses TRBV4-3 with TRBJ1-6, with D hard to call. Germline CDR1 reads LGHNA; CDR2 reads YSLEER. V lost 0 bases and J 7 bases, leaving 7 bases between the germline ends. The CDR3 is 14 amino acids. The CDR3 DNA follows: TGCGCCAGCAGCCAAGAAACGGGGAATTCACCCCTCCACTTT. Amino acid sequence: CASSQETGNSPLHF.

This rearrangement joins TRBV4-1 to TRBJ2-6, with 8 positions matching TRBD2. The germline gives CDR1 MGHRA, CDR2 YSYEKL. V was clipped by 4 bases and J by 0 bases; unmatched bases: 8. The CDR3 totals 18 residues. The CDR3 nucleotides are TGCGCCAGCAGCCCCAGCGGGAGTCCCTACTCTGGGGCCAACGTCCTGACTTTC. It translates to CASSPSGSPYSGANVLTF.

The V gene is TRBV18, the J gene TRBJ2-2; possible D gene TRBD1, 6 bases. V was pared by 6 bases and J by 1 base, with 15 bases between. The germline V gene encodes CDR1 KGHSH and CDR2 LQKENI. This CDR3 is 16 amino acids long. The CDR3, as DNA: TGTGCCAGCTCGCTCGGACAGTCTGAGAACACCGGGGAGCTGTTTTTT. It is translated as CASSLGQSENTGELFF.

This clone was recorded once. The genes are TRBV19 and TRBJ2-1; 11 nucleotides line up with TRBD2. Germline V lookup: CDR1 LNHDA, CDR2 SQIVND (reference sequence). CDR3 length: 14 amino acids. Trimming cost V 10 bases and J 1 base; bases outside gene matches: 3. CDR3 sequence: CATGTSGSYNEQFF. The CDR3 coding sequence is TGTGCCACCGGGACTAGCGGATCCTACAATGAGCAGTTCTTC.

The chain's CDR3 is CASSQDRLSSGNTIYF. In nucleotides, the CDR3 is TGTGCCAGTAGCCAGGACAGACTGAGCTCTGGAAACACCATATATTTT. This sequence joins TRBV19 and TRBJ1-3; D is possibly TRBD1 (6 bases). The length of the CDR3 is 16 residues. V dropped 6 bases and J dropped 0 bases, with 15 bases sitting between them. Germline-derived CDR1 and CDR2 are LNHDA and SQIVND (reference sequence). Combining the CDR3 with reference TRBV19 and TRBJ1-3 gives the whole variable domain DGGITQSPKYLFRKEGQNVTLSCEQNLNHDAMYWYRQDPGQGLRLIYYSQIVNDFQKGDIAEGYSVSREKKESFPLTVTSAQKNPTAFYLCASSQDRLSSGNTIYFGEGSWLTVV.

The chain employs TRBV2 and TRBJ1-1, with 7 positions matching TRBD1. The germline CDR1 and CDR2 sequences are SNHLY and FYNNEI. The J segment lost 3 bases and the V segment lost 6 bases, leaving 4 bases of the junction unmatched. The CDR3 loop spans 13 amino acids. The CDR3 sequence is CASRTGAYTEAFF. CDR3 nucleotides: TGTGCCAGCAGAACAGGGGCGTACACTGAAGCTTTCTTT. Full variable domain (missing parts from reference TRBV2 and TRBJ1-1): EPEVTQTPSHQVTQMGQEVILRCVPISNHLYFYWYRQILGQKVEFLVSFYNNEISEKSEIFDDQFSVERPDGSNFTLKIRSTKLEDSAMYFCASRTGAYTEAFFGQGTRLTVV.

The chain employs TRBV6-4 and TRBJ2-1, with 7 bases that match TRBD2. Looked up from germline, CDR1 is MRHNA and CDR2 is SNTAGT. The CDR3 contains 16 residues. The V and J ends lost 0 bases and 4 bases, in that order; junction bases with no gene match: 6. The CDR3 loop is CASSDSEAGTYNEQFF. Here the CDR3 DNA reads TGTGCCAGCAGTGACTCAGAAGCGGGAACGTACAATGAGCAGTTCTTC.

This clone was observed a single time. V gene TRBV27 combines with J gene TRBJ2-3; TRBD1 agrees at 8 bases. Trimming took 5 bases from V and 5 from J; bases not matched to a gene: 9. The CDR3 sequence is 15 residues long. Germline CDR1 MNHEY, CDR2 SMNVEV (reference sequence). The CDR3 is CASSTRQGKGDTQYF. In nucleotides, the CDR3 is TGTGCCAGCAGTACCCGACAGGGGAAGGGAGATACGCAGTATTTT.

This clone was seen just once. The chain uses TRBV30 and TRBJ1-2, with 7 positions matching TRBD1. After removal of 7 bases from V and 4 bases from J, the junction contained 6 bases not matched to a gene. This CDR3 region has 12 residues. Germline V CDR1 and CDR2: GTSNPN, SVGIG (reference sequence). The CDR3 here is CAFTQGVYGYTF. The CDR3 region has the DNA TGTGCCTTCACCCAGGGGGTCTATGGCTACACCTTC.

The rearrangement links TRBV27 to TRBJ1-2; a possible D gene is TRBD1 (6 bases). Trimming removed 0 bases at V and 5 bases at J, with 13 bases between. Germline CDR1 MNHEY, CDR2 SMNVEV (reference sequence). There are 15 residues in the CDR3. The CDR3 loop reads CASSLSRGSRYGYTF. CDR3 nucleotides: TGTGCCAGCAGTTTATCCAGGGGATCCCGTTATGGCTACACCTTC.

The genes are TRBV6-5 and TRBJ2-7; TRBD1 might be the D (6 bases). The CDR3 covers 15 residues. The V gene's germline CDR1 is MNHEY and CDR2 SVGAGI. Trimming stripped 2 bases from V and 2 bases from J, with 13 bases between. The CDR3 is CASSYLPGAPYEQYF. CDR3 nucleotides: TGTGCCAGCAGTTACCTCCCAGGGGCTCCCTACGAGCAGTACTTC.

V and J are TRBV7-8 and TRBJ2-2, with no clear D. This CDR3 comprises 12 residues. Germline CDR1 reads SGHVS; CDR2 reads FQNEAQ. V was trimmed by 2 bases and J by 8 bases, leaving 6 bases between them. Here the CDR3 reads CASSLRAGELFF. CDR3 DNA sequence: TGTGCCAGCAGCTTACGAGCGGGGGAGCTGTTTTTT.

This chain uses TRBV11-2 with TRBJ2-1, with D hard to call. CDR3 length: 15 residues. Trimming cost V 1 base and J 0 bases, with 7 bases left between them. Germline V gene lookup returns CDR1 SGHAT and CDR2 FQNNGV. The CDR3 loop reads CASSLVTSSYNEQFF. CDR3 DNA sequence: TGTGCCAGCAGCTTAGTGACAAGCTCCTACAATGAGCAGTTCTTC.

The rearrangement links TRBV15 to TRBJ2-7; 9 nucleotides align to TRBD2. V shed 0 bases and J 3 bases; nucleotides not matched to a gene: 0. CDR3 size: 14 residues. Per the germline V gene, CDR1 is LNHNV and CDR2 is YYDKDF (reference sequence). CDR3 DNA: TGTGCCACCAGCAGAGAGACTAGCGGCTACGAGCAGTACTTC. It encodes CATSRETSGYEQYF.

V is TRBV28 and J is TRBJ2-4, with D possibly matching TRBD2 (6 bases). Germline values: CDR1 MDHEN, CDR2 SYDVKM. Trimming pared 2 bases from V and 0 bases from J, leaving 11 bases between. CDR3 length: 16 residues. The CDR3 is CASSLHRELAKNIQYF. The CDR3 DNA sequence: TGTGCCAGCAGTTTACATCGGGAGCTAGCCAAAAACATTCAGTACTTC.